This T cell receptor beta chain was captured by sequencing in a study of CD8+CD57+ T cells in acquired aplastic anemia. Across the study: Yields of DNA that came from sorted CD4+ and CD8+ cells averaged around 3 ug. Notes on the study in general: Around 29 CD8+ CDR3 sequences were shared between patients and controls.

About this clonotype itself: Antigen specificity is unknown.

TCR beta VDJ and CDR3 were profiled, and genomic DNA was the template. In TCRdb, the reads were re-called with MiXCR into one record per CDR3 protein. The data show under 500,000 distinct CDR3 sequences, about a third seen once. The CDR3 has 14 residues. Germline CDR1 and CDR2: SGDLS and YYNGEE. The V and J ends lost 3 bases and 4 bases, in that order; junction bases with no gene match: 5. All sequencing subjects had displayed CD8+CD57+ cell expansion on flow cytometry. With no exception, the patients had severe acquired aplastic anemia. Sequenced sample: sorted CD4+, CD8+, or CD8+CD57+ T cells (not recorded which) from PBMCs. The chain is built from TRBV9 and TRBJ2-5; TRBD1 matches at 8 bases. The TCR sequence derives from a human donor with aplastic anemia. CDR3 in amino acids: CASSAGTGGETQYF. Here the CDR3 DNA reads TGTGCCAGCAGCGCCGGGACAGGAGGAGAGACCCAGTACTTC.